This T cell receptor (beta chain) was captured by sequencing in a study of T cells in localized non-small cell lung cancer. Produced via immunoSEQ multiplex PCR; TCRdb's table is partial and in-frame only. The sample records 26,000 or so clones, about 87% being singletons. CDR1 and CDR2 (germline): SGDLS, YYNGEE. The CDR3 spans 16 residues. The V gene lost 0 bases and the J gene lost 6 bases, with 15 bases spanning the gap. This chain links TRBV9 with TRBJ2-2, with D possibly being TRBD1 or TRBD2 (5 bases each). The TCR was taken from a woman between 18 and 49 years old with stage I lung adenocarcinoma. The starting material was peripheral blood, obtained before any cancer treatment. CDR3 bases: TGTGCCAGCAGCGTAGGAACAGGAGGTGCGTCCGGGGAGCTGTTTTTT. Its protein product is CASSVGTGGASGELFF.